This entry features one T cell receptor beta chain sequence. The antigen remains undetermined. This entry is derived from a study of cytomegalovirus exposure and HLA in healthy donors. Study-level information: T cells numbering approximately 170 million yielded some 110 million unique TCR beta sequences in an earlier analysis.

The length of the CDR3 is 16 residues. V lost 5 bases, J lost 0 bases, and 3 bases stayed unmatched. Per germline, CDR1 SEHNR and CDR2 FQNEAQ (reference sequence). The PCR employed 60 Vbeta primers together with 13 Jbeta primers. Only in-frame clones appear in the TCRdb table, and some are missing; sequencing was by immunoSEQ multiplex PCR. The repertoire includes 150,000 to 200,000 clones, approximately 80% of them detected once, and around 1.4% sits in the top ten. Study-level findings and limits: According to reports, the classifier identified cytomegalovirus status with high specificity and sensitivity.

The source material was PBMCs. The V call is TRBV7-9, the J call TRBJ2-1, with 11 bases fitting TRBD2. This TCR was recovered from a male donor in good health and CMV-seronegative. CDR3 sequence reads: CASSPTSGTSYNEQFF. The CDR3 DNA follows: TGTGCCAGCAGCCCGACTAGCGGGACCTCCTACAATGAGCAGTTCTTC.